Listed here are 15 T cell receptor beta chains from one sample, sequenced in a study of blood T cell repertoires in COVID-19. Assay used: immunoSEQ multiplex PCR; TCRdb lists only in-frame clones, some missing. The sample shows around 100,000 clones, roughly nine tenths of them seen only once. The sequenced sample consisted of peripheral blood. These receptors were collected from a man aged 25 to 40 in a cohort sampled during active COVID-19.

This chain links TRBV4-1 with TRBJ1-2; D is possibly TRBD1 (6 bases). Germline V gene data show CDR1 as MGHRA and CDR2 as YSYEKL. Trimming removed 0 bases at V and 6 bases at J, with 17 bases between. This CDR3 has 16 amino acids. CDR3 DNA sequence: TGCGCCAGCAGCCAAGATCCCGCAGGGGCGAGTAATGGCTACACCTTC. Translation: CASSQDPAGASNGYTF.

The V and J genes are TRBV4-1 and TRBJ2-1, with D possibly being TRBD2 (5 bases). Germline loops: CDR1 MGHRA, CDR2 YSYEKL. Trimming stripped 0 bases from V and 3 bases from J, with 12 bases between. The length of the CDR3 is 16 residues. CDR3 in DNA: TGCGCCAGCAGCCAAGATCTAACTAGTTTCTACAATGAGCAGTTCTTC. Translated: CASSQDLTSFYNEQFF.

This clone was counted a single time. This chain uses TRBV7-2 with TRBJ2-1; the match to TRBD1 covers 7 bases. Unmatched junction bases numbered 12, after V lost 5 bases and J lost 8 bases. The CDR3 length is 15 residues. Germline CDR1 SGHTA, CDR2 FQGNSA. In DNA, the CDR3 is TGTGCCAGCAGCCGTGCTTTGAGGACAGGCGATGAGCAGTTCTTC. Protein product: CASSRALRTGDEQFF. Full variable domain (outside the CDR3, taken from reference TRBV7-2 and TRBJ2-1): GAGVSQSPSNKVTEKGKDVELRCDPISGHTALYWYRQSLGQGLEFLIYFQGNSAPDKSGLPSDRFSAERTGGSVSTLTIQRTQQEDSAVYLCASSRALRTGDEQFFGPGTRLTVL.

The rearrangement uses TRBV4-1 and TRBJ2-3, with TRBD2 matching 9 bases. V was clipped by 3 bases and J by 5 bases; unmatched bases: 9. The germline gives CDR1 MGHRA, CDR2 YSYEKL. The CDR3 is made up of 16 amino acids. DNA for the CDR3: TGCGCCAGCAGCCAGGAGAGCGGGGGGCTGGGAGATACGCAGTATTTT. This gives the protein CASSQESGGLGDTQYF.

The chain joins TRBV29-1 to TRBJ1-1; D is undetermined. Trimming stripped 5 bases from V and 1 base from J, with 11 bases between. Germline V gene sequence: CDR1 SQVTM, CDR2 ANQGSEA. The CDR3 sequence is 13 residues long. CDR3 protein: CSVWRPQNTEAFF. The CDR3 nucleotides are TGCAGCGTTTGGAGACCGCAGAACACTGAAGCTTTCTTT.

V and J are TRBV5-6 and TRBJ2-2, with D possibly TRBD1 on 6 matching bases. Trimming shortened V by 5 bases and J by 4 bases, and 12 bases separated the two germline ends. The CDR3 has 14 residues. Germline V gene sequence: CDR1 SGHDT, CDR2 YYEEEE. This chain's CDR3 is CASRKDSATGELFF. CDR3 nucleotide sequence: TGTGCCAGCAGGAAGGACAGCGCCACCGGGGAGCTGTTTTTT.

CDR3 DNA sequence: TGCAGCGTCCCAGGGCCCTGGAACACTGAAGCTTTCTTT. Its protein product is CSVPGPWNTEAFF. The V gene is TRBV29-1, the J gene TRBJ1-1; weak D call: TRBD1 (5 bases). The length of the CDR3 is 13 residues. Per the germline V gene, CDR1 is SQVTM and CDR2 is ANQGSEA. V lost 6 bases and J 1 base, leaving 12 bases between the germline ends. Variable domain in full (rest from reference TRBV29-1 and TRBJ1-1): SAVISQKPSRDICQRGTSLTIQCQVDSQVTMMFWYRQQPGQSLTLIATANQGSEATYESGFVIDKFPISRPNLTFSTLTVSNMSPEDSSIYLCSVPGPWNTEAFFGQGTRLTVV.

The sample holds one count of this clone. The V call is TRBV19, the J call TRBJ1-1; D remains ambiguous. With 0 bases removed from V and 3 bases from J, the gap between germline ends came to 8 bases. This CDR3 region has 14 residues. CDR1 is LNHDA and CDR2 is SQIVND in the germline V gene (reference sequence). Here the CDR3 reads CASSIDGEDTEAFF. The CDR3 DNA is TGTGCCAGTAGTATAGATGGGGAGGACACTGAAGCTTTCTTT.

The chain uses TRBV28 and TRBJ2-5; 9 bases line up with TRBD1. CDR1 is MDHEN, CDR2 SYDVKM, per germline. V lost 5 bases and J lost 4; bases outside the gene matches: 5. The CDR3 spans 14 residues. The CDR3 DNA follows: TGTGCCAGCAGTCCCGTGACAGGGGGAGAGACCCAGTACTTC. Translating it yields CASSPVTGGETQYF.

V and J are TRBV5-1 and TRBJ2-5, with TRBD1 identical over 7 bases. In germline, CDR1 is SGHRS, CDR2 YFSETQ. V lost 7 bases, J lost 7 bases, and 16 bases stayed unmatched. The CDR3 totals 15 residues. CDR3 amino acids: CASPWGSQGTGTQYF. CDR3 nucleotides: TGCGCCAGCCCTTGGGGATCACAGGGGACGGGGACCCAGTACTTC.

The chain combines TRBV7-2 with TRBJ1-5; possibly TRBD1 for D (6 bases). The germline V gene encodes CDR1 SGHTA and CDR2 FQGNSA. The CDR3 length is 15 residues. Trimming took 1 base from V and 7 from J, leaving 14 bases between them. CDR3 residues: CASSLGRGAWQPQHF. CDR3 in DNA: TGTGCCAGCAGCTTAGGACGGGGGGCTTGGCAGCCCCAGCATTTT.

V is TRBV2 and J is TRBJ2-3; 8 nucleotides match TRBD2. The CDR3 covers 13 residues. CDR1 SNHLY and CDR2 FYNNEI come from the germline V gene. J was trimmed by 6 bases and V by 7 bases; bases with no gene match: 6. CDR3 nucleotide sequence: TGTGCCAGCAACGCGGGGGGTACGGATACGCAGTATTTT. Translation gives CASNAGGTDTQYF.

The CDR3 here is CAIPGSGAGSYEQYF. Here the CDR3 DNA reads TGTGCCATCCCAGGTAGTGGGGCCGGGTCCTACGAGCAGTACTTC. The chain has TRBV27 and TRBJ2-7; tentative D call: TRBD1 (5 bases). Trimming left V 10 bases short and J 1 base short, with 20 bases between. Germline loops: CDR1 MNHEY, CDR2 SMNVEV (reference sequence). The CDR3 is 15 amino acids.

V is TRBV27 and J is TRBJ1-1; no reliable D call. CDR1 MNHEY and CDR2 SMNVEV come from the germline V gene (reference sequence). V was cut by 4 bases and J by 7 bases, with 13 bases left in between. CDR3 length: 13 residues. The CDR3 loop reads CASSSPGGREAFF. The CDR3 nucleotides read TGTGCCAGCAGTTCCCCCGGCGGGCGTGAAGCTTTCTTT.

This clone has just one count. The rearrangement uses TRBV7-2 and TRBJ2-3, with a tentative D call TRBD2 (6 bases). This CDR3 spans 12 amino acids. V gave up 4 bases and J gave up 11 bases, with 13 bases separating them. CDR1 is SGHTA and CDR2 is FQGNSA in the germline V gene. The CDR3 DNA reads as TGTGCCAGCAGCTCTCCGGGACTGGGGCAGTATTTT. This translates into CASSSPGLGQYF.